Listed here are 26 T cell receptor beta chains from one sample, sequenced in a study of blood T cells in healthy people across ages. A sample-barcoded 5' primer and a J-beta primer mix were used in a second PCR of about 6 to 12 cycles. Via MiXCR, TCRdb re-called the 5' RACE reads, giving one row per CDR3 protein. The sample carries about 1,600,000 distinct CDR3 sequences, approximately 42% recorded once. Sequencing was carried out using blood. Source of these receptors: a woman aged 18-29 years in good health.

This clonotype was counted a few times. The genes are TRBV27 and TRBJ2-3; D may be TRBD2 (6 bases). V was trimmed by 8 bases and J by 4 bases, leaving 19 bases between them. CDR1 MNHEY and CDR2 SMNVEV come from the germline V gene (reference sequence). The CDR3 is 15 residues long. CDR3 sequence reads: CASRPGGMTPDTQYF. CDR3 nucleotide sequence: TGTGCCAGCCGCCCCGGCGGGATGACTCCAGATACGCAGTATTTT.

The chain carries TRBV27 and TRBJ1-5; D not certain. The CDR3 extends over 16 amino acids. Trimming removed 2 bases at V and 2 bases at J, with 13 bases between. Germline V CDR1 and CDR2: MNHEY, SMNVEV (reference sequence). The CDR3 loop is CASSLVPNDGNQPQHF. For the CDR3, the DNA is TGTGCCAGCAGTTTAGTGCCGAATGATGGCAATCAGCCCCAGCATTTT.

This clonotype was observed a handful of times. The chain joins TRBV9 to TRBJ2-3, with 12 bases fitting TRBD2. Trimming cost V 4 bases and J 3 bases; bases outside gene matches: 6. Germline CDR1 reads SGDLS; CDR2 reads YYNGEE. This CDR3 comprises 16 residues. DNA for the CDR3: TGTGCCAGCAGCCCCCGACTAGCGGGGGAAACAGATACGCAGTATTTT. Its protein is CASSPRLAGETDTQYF.

This clonotype has a handful of counts. The rearrangement links TRBV20-1 to TRBJ2-1; possibly TRBD2 for D (6 bases). The CDR3 loop spans 17 amino acids. Germline CDR1 is DFQATT and CDR2 is SNEGSKA (reference sequence). Trimming cost V 0 bases and J 1 base, with 16 bases left between them. The DNA for the CDR3 is TGCAGTGCTAGAGAAATACTAGCTCCACCATCCTACAATGAGCAGTTCTTC. This translates into CSAREILAPPSYNEQFF.

CDR3 region: CASSLLGVVEETQYF. The DNA of the CDR3 is TGTGCCAGCAGCCTACTGGGGGTCGTAGAAGAGACCCAGTACTTC. The J gene is TRBJ2-5, the V gene TRBV6-5; either TRBD1 or TRBD2 may fit D (5 bases each). The CDR3 covers 15 residues. Looked up from germline, CDR1 is MNHEY and CDR2 is SVGAGI. Trimming pared 6 bases from V and 3 bases from J, leaving 17 bases between.

CDR3 coding DNA: TGCGCCAGCAGCTTGGCCGGGACAGGGGTCGAGCAGTACTTC. Encoded protein: CASSLAGTGVEQYF. This chain uses TRBV5-1 with TRBJ2-7; TRBD1 matches at 10 bases. The trim removed 0 bases at V and 6 bases at J, leaving 3 bases unmatched. Germline loops: CDR1 SGHRS, CDR2 YFSETQ. The CDR3 sequence is 14 residues long.

The CDR3 sequence is CASIPRANYGYTF. The CDR3 coding sequence is TGTGCCAGCATACCCAGAGCTAACTATGGCTACACCTTC. The chain uses TRBV6-6 and TRBJ1-2, with D hard to call. This CDR3 contains 13 residues. Trimming shortened V by 7 bases and J by 0 bases, and 9 bases separated the two germline ends. The germline gives CDR1 MNHNY, CDR2 SVGAGI (reference sequence).

This clonotype was recorded a few times. This chain links TRBV3-1 with TRBJ1-2; D not resolved. CDR1 and CDR2 (germline): LGHDT, YNNKEL (reference sequence). CDR3 length: 13 amino acids. V gave up 3 bases and J gave up 4 bases, with 9 bases separating them. CDR3 amino acids: CASSQQTFYGYTF. For the CDR3, the DNA is TGTGCCAGCAGCCAGCAAACTTTCTATGGCTACACCTTC. The full variable domain, rest sourced from reference TRBV3-1 and TRBJ1-2, is DTAVSQTPKYLVTQMGNDKSIKCEQNLGHDTMYWYKQDSKKFLKIMFSYNNKELIINETVPNRFSPKSPDKAHLNLHINSLELGDSAVYFCASSQQTFYGYTFGSGTRLTVV.

This clonotype was counted a few times. The rearrangement uses TRBV27 and TRBJ1-2, with D possibly matching TRBD1 (6 bases). Per germline, CDR1 MNHEY and CDR2 SMNVEV (reference sequence). Trimming removed 6 bases at V and 6 bases at J, with 26 bases between. The CDR3 has 17 amino acids. The CDR3 region is CASRTPSSGGRGNGYTF. The CDR3 DNA reads as TGTGCCAGCAGAACACCATCTTCTGGCGGCAGGGGTAATGGCTACACCTTC.

The gene calls are TRBV20-1 and TRBJ2-3; the D gene is possibly TRBD2 (6 bases). V dropped 6 bases and J dropped 5 bases, with 18 bases sitting between them. The CDR3 runs to 14 residues. The germline V gene has CDR1 DFQATT and CDR2 SNEGSKA (reference sequence). The CDR3 here is CSATRPTRGDTQYF. CDR3 sequence (DNA): TGCAGTGCAACTAGACCGACGCGGGGAGATACGCAGTATTTT.

The chain uses TRBV7-2 and TRBJ2-7, with D uncertain. CDR3 length: 14 amino acids. Trimming left V 7 bases short and J 4 bases short, with 17 bases between. CDR1 SGHTA and CDR2 FQGNSA come from the germline V gene. The CDR3 bases are TGTGCCAGCACCCCCTCACTGGGCCAATACGAGCAGTACTTC. Translated: CASTPSLGQYEQYF.

Here the CDR3 reads CSGEAGGTDTQYF. CDR3 DNA sequence: TGCAGCGGTGAGGCGGGGGGCACAGATACGCAGTATTTT. This chain uses TRBV29-1 with TRBJ2-3; the match to TRBD2 covers 7 bases. With 7 bases clipped from V and 1 base from J, the junction kept 5 bases outside the gene matches. The CDR3 covers 13 residues. Germline V CDR1 and CDR2: SQVTM, ANQGSEA.

The chain couples TRBV7-2 to TRBJ2-3; D tentatively fits TRBD1 or TRBD2 (7 bases each). This CDR3 has 15 amino acids. V lost 5 bases and J 9 bases, leaving 21 bases between the germline ends. Germline lookup yields CDR1 SGHTA and CDR2 FQGNSA. DNA of the CDR3: TGTGCCAGCAGCCTAGGGGGCGGGAGCTTGGGAACGCAGTATTTT. This encodes CASSLGGGSLGTQYF.

The V and J genes are TRBV10-3 and TRBJ2-5; 12 bases are shared with TRBD2. V lost 4 bases to trimming and J lost 4 bases; unmatched junction nucleotides: 1. From germline, CDR1 is ENHRY and CDR2 SYGVKD. The CDR3 length is 14 residues. The CDR3 sequence: CAISGLAGVETQYF. As DNA, the CDR3 is TGTGCCATCAGTGGACTAGCGGGAGTAGAGACCCAGTACTTC.

The gene calls are TRBV5-1 and TRBJ2-1, with 15 bases identical to TRBD2. The CDR3 extends over 18 amino acids. The ends lost 5 bases at V and 0 bases at J; junction bases unmatched: 6. In germline, CDR1 is SGHRS, CDR2 YFSETQ. The CDR3 sequence is CASRPGLAGGLSYNEQFF. In DNA form, the CDR3 reads TGCGCCAGCAGACCGGGACTAGCGGGGGGACTCTCCTACAATGAGCAGTTCTTC.

This chain connects TRBV9 to TRBJ2-2; 12 nucleotides align to TRBD1. The CDR3 runs 15 residues. Germline V gene data show CDR1 as SGDLS and CDR2 as YYNGEE. With 4 bases clipped from V and 10 bases from J, the junction kept 8 bases outside the gene matches. The CDR3 here is CASSLGQGAGEELFF. The CDR3 DNA reads as TGTGCCAGCAGCTTGGGACAGGGGGCCGGCGAGGAGCTGTTTTTT.

This chain connects TRBV6-1 to TRBJ2-3; 10 nucleotides match TRBD1. Germline V gene data show CDR1 as MNHNS and CDR2 as SASEGT. This CDR3 is 17 amino acids long. Trimming took 6 bases from V and 0 from J; bases not matched to a gene: 9. The CDR3: CASSPGQGVSSTDTQYF. In DNA form, the CDR3 reads TGTGCCAGCAGCCCCGGACAGGGGGTCTCTAGCACAGATACGCAGTATTTT.

This clonotype has a handful of counts. V usage is TRBV20-1 and J usage is TRBJ2-1; D gene uncertain. The CDR3 spans 15 residues. V lost 3 bases, J lost 0 bases, and 12 bases lay in between. Per germline, CDR1 DFQATT and CDR2 SNEGSKA (reference sequence). Here the CDR3 DNA reads TGCAGTGCTAGCACTCAGTTACTCTCCTACAATGAGCAGTTCTTC. As protein: CSASTQLLSYNEQFF.

The chain uses TRBV14 and TRBJ2-4; 8 positions match TRBD2. The J call may be wrong; the DNA end is better matched by TRBJ2-7. This CDR3 is 15 amino acids long. Germline V lookup: CDR1 SGHDN, CDR2 FVKESK. For the CDR3, the DNA is TGTGCCAGCAGCGATGGAGCGGGAGCTACCTACGAGCAGTACTTC. Its protein product is CASSDGAGATYEQYF.

V and J are TRBV6-5 and TRBJ1-6; D perhaps matches TRBD1 (5 bases). CDR1 MNHEY and CDR2 SVGAGI come from the germline V gene. Trimming shortened V by 11 bases and J by 0 bases, and 8 bases separated the two germline ends. The CDR3 extends over 13 amino acids. The CDR3 loop reads CAGGSSYNSPLHF. CDR3 in DNA: TGTGCCGGGGGTAGCTCCTATAATTCACCCCTCCACTTT.

This chain connects TRBV5-1 to TRBJ2-7; 10 bases align to TRBD2. Germline loops: CDR1 SGHRS, CDR2 YFSETQ. V lost 2 bases to trimming and J lost 5 bases; unmatched junction nucleotides: 10. The CDR3 extends over 16 amino acids. The CDR3 is CASSFGASGRRNEQYF. In DNA, the CDR3 is TGCGCCAGCAGCTTCGGGGCTAGCGGGAGACGGAACGAGCAGTACTTC.

The chain combines TRBV12-3 or TRBV12-4 with TRBJ1-3; 7 bases align to TRBD1. The CDR3 runs to 14 residues. Germline trimming cut 6 bases from V and 1 base from J; bases unmatched to any gene: 3. CDR3 sequence: CASRSTGSGNTIYF. The DNA of the CDR3 is TGTGCCAGCAGATCGACAGGGTCTGGAAACACCATATATTTT.

About this clonotype itself: One base separates it from a far larger clone, so it is likely a read error. CDR3 sequence: CDSSLGSDTQYF. The CDR3 DNA follows: TGTGACAGCAGTTTAGGATCAGATACGCAGTATTTT. The J gene is TRBJ2-3, the V gene TRBV12-3 or TRBV12-4; D not resolved. There are 12 residues in the CDR3.

The rearrangement joins TRBV6-1 to TRBJ2-2; D is possibly TRBD1 (6 bases). Trimming removed 8 bases from V and 0 bases from J, with 13 bases in between. The CDR3 length is 15 residues. Per germline, CDR1 MNHNS and CDR2 SASEGT. The CDR3 coding sequence is TGTGCCAGCCAGAGGGGGAAACCGAACACCGGGGAGCTGTTTTTT. It yields the protein CASQRGKPNTGELFF.

The V call is TRBV6-1, the J call TRBJ2-3; 8 bases map to TRBD2. J lost 2 bases, V lost 4 bases, and 8 bases had no gene match. Germline values: CDR1 MNHNS, CDR2 SASEGT. The CDR3 has 16 residues. This chain's CDR3 is CASSAEAGEHTDTQYF. The CDR3 DNA reads as TGTGCCAGCAGTGCCGAAGCGGGGGAACACACAGATACGCAGTATTTT.

On this clonotype itself: At one end, the junction sequence differs from germline, possibly due to a read error. The chain couples TRBV28 to TRBJ2-5, with a weak D call TRBD1 (5 bases). The DNA end favors TRBJ2-7, so the J call may be wrong. This CDR3 is built from 13 residues. Germline CDR1 reads MDHEN; CDR2 reads SYDVKM. The CDR3 is CASSLWTTDEQYF. Here the CDR3 DNA reads TGTGCCAGCAGTCTATGGACAACGGACGAGCAGTACTTC.